The present entry profiles one T cell receptor (beta chain) with its context. Germline CDR1 is SGHRS and CDR2 is YFSETQ. Between the trimmed V and J ends, which lost 0 bases and 1 base, there was a span of 10 bases. The CDR3 contains 15 residues. These data are taken from a study of shared clonotypes between healthy human individuals. Original analysis: ImmunoSEQ sequences covered only the junction and lacked quality scores; filtering therefore differed. Profiled with immunoSEQ multiplex PCR; TCRdb holds only in-frame clones, not every one. V, J and clone size are those of that table, while D and trimming were read from the DNA. The repertoire holds 550,000 to 700,000 clones, with around 78% as singletons.

This clonotype was sampled from a young woman in good health. The chain recombines TRBV5-1 with TRBJ1-1, with D unclear. Sequencing input: memory CD4+ T cells sorted from blood. Specified subset: CD45RA-negative fraction. CDR3 protein: CASSLVSSRNTEAFF. The CDR3 DNA sequence: TGCGCCAGCAGCTTGGTATCGTCGAGGAACACTGAAGCTTTCTTT.